Detailed here is one TCR beta chain. Its recognized antigen is unknown. Per-base qualities were not stored, and no clone one base away is much larger. Another Seattle source contributed samples from volunteer blood donors who had recovered from COVID-19. The collaborating institutions used their own protocols to collect whole blood in K2EDTA tubes. For TCRbeta analysis, collaborators shipped samples as frozen whole blood, isolated PBMCs, or DNA extracted from either of those sample types. The immunoSEQ Assay, a bias-controlled multiplex PCR, was used to amplify TCRbeta CDR3 regions from genomic DNA. On the authors' methods: Nucleated cell counts per sample were estimated from amplification of reference gene primers within the assay. To quantify the absolute abundance of each unique TCRbeta CDR3 rearrangement, sequence reads were collapsed and filtered. For each sample, productive Simpson clonality was calculated by taking the square root of Simpson's diversity index across productive rearrangements. TCRdb stores this immuneACCESS table with in-frame sequences only. Part of the clones is absent; in the studies checked, under half of the shortfall reflects unresolved V genes, and no reason is known for the rest. V, J and clone size derive from that table, while D and trimming were established from the DNA sequence. The sample yields 250,000 or so clones; more than 75% were counted once. About 1.4% of the sample rests with the top ten.

The sample belongs to a study of blood T cell repertoires in COVID-19 (dated by TCRdb to 2020 to 2022). Study-level background: The collaborator samples originated in the United States, Italy and Spain and spanned the acute and convalescent phases of COVID-19. The samples were drawn from the first 160 participants of the ongoing ImmuneRACE study and from over a thousand subjects provided by 6 global collaborators. Where available, HLA class I and class II types were taken from metadata supplied by the sample provider and were not determined by assay-based typing. The prospective study material was composed of cDNA or gDNA derived from T cells, B-cell-depleted T cells, or PBMCs. The sample metadata nearly always contained a de-identified subject ID, COVID-19 status, age in years and sex. The repertoires were released in a freely available public database meant as a resource for research on the immune response to SARS-CoV-2. Subjects who had been exposed to COVID-19, were actively infected with it, or had recovered from it provided the deeply sampled blood TCRbeta repertoires that made up the dataset. Broad study findings and their caveats: Clinical and demographic metadata were provided uncurated, with the amount varying by source and participant.

The CDR3 runs 12 residues from the cysteine to the phenylalanine. Only the CDR3 part of the read is kept: 36 bases, read in frame from the first base. V sheds 0 bases and J sheds 9 bases, leaving 9 bases between their ends. From the germline V gene, CDR1 is ENHRY and CDR2 is SYGVKD. The sequenced material came from peripheral blood. The clonotype was recovered from a woman between 40 and 55 years old who had recovered from COVID-19. This chain is built from TRBV10-3 and TRBJ2-7; TRBD2 is perhaps the D gene, given 6 matching bases. The CDR3 reads CAISESEGGQYF. The bases are TGTGCCATCAGTGAGTCGGAGGGCGGGCAGTACTTC.